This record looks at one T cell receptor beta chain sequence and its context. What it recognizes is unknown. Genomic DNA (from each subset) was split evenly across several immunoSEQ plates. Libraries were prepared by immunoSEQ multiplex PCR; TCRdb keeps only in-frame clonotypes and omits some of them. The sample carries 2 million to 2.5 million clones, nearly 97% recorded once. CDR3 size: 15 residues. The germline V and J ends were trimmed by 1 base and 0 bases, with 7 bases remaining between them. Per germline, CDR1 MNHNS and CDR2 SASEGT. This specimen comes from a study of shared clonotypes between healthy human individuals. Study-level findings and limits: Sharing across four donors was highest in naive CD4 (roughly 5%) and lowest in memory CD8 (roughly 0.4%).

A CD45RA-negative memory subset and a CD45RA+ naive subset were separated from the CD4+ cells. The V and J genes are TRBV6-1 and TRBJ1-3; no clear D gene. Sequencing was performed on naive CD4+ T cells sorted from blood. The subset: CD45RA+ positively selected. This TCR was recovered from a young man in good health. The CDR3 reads CASSEGRSSGNTIYF. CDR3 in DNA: TGTGCCAGCAGTGAAGGAAGAAGCTCTGGAAACACCATATATTTT.